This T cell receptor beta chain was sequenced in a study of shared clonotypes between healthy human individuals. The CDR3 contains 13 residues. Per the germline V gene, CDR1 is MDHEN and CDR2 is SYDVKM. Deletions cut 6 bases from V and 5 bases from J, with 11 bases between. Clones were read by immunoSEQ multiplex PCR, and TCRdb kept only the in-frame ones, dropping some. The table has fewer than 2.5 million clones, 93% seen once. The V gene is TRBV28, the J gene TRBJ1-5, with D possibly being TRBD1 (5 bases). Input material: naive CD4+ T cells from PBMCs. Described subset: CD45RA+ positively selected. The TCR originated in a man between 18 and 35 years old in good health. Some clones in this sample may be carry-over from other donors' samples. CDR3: CASRTLRDQPQHF. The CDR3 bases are TGTGCCAGCAGGACACTCAGGGATCAGCCCCAGCATTTT. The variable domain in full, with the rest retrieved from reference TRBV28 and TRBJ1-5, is DVKVTQSSRYLVKRTGEKVFLECVQDMDHENMFWYRQDPGLGLRLIYFSYDVKMKEKGDIPEGYSVSREKKERFSLILESASTNQTSMYLCASRTLRDQPQHFGDGTRLSIL.